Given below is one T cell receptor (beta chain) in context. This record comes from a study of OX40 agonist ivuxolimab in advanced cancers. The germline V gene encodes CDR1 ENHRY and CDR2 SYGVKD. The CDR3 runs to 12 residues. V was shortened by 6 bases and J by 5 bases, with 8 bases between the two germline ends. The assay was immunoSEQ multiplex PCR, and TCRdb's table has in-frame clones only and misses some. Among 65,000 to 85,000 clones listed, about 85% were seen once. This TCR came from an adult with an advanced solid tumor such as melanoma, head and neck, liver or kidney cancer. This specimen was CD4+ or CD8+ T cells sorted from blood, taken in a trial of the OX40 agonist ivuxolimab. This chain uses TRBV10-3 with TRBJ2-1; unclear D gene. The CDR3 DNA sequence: TGTGCCATCAGATTGAGGAACAATGAGCAGTTCTTC. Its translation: CAIRLRNNEQFF.